This T cell receptor beta chain was captured by sequencing in a study of cytomegalovirus exposure and HLA in healthy donors. Overall study findings and caveats: Analyses of presence/absence relied on an assumption of roughly uniform sequencing depth across donors.

The length of the CDR3 is 12 residues. Germline V gene sequence: CDR1 SGHVS, CDR2 FNYEAQ. V was shortened by 8 bases and J by 7 bases, with 15 bases between the two germline ends. For this clone: No antigen is known for it.

PCR involved 60 Vbeta and 13 Jbeta primers. TCRdb keeps only in-frame clones here, not all; method: immunoSEQ multiplex PCR. The data show under 250,000 clones, with around 80% seen just once and 1.9% held by the top ten. This receptor was taken from a man aged 30 to 45 in good health and CMV-seronegative. The material sequenced was PBMCs. The J gene is TRBJ2-7, the V gene TRBV7-6; TRBD1 is a possible D gene (5 bases). The CDR3 region has the DNA TGTGCCAGCGCAGGGCTTACGGGTGAGCAGTACTTC. Its translation is CASAGLTGEQYF.